This T cell receptor beta chain comes out of a study of blood T cell repertoires in COVID-19. Study-level background: COVID-19 samples collected from the United States, Italy and Spain covered acute and convalescent phases. PBMCs, B-cell-depleted T cells, or T cells provided the cDNA or gDNA that made up the material.

This clone was observed once. The CDR3 runs to 15 residues. Germline CDR1 reads MDHEN; CDR2 reads SYDVKM. Trimming removed 4 bases from V and 0 bases from J, with 10 bases in between. Authors' methods: Reference gene primer amplification yielded estimated nucleated cell counts. Profiling relied on immunoSEQ multiplex PCR, and the TCRdb table lists in-frame clones only, not all of them. The V and J calls and clone size come from that table; D and trimming were worked out from the DNA. In the table there are just over 65,000 clones, 86% of which are singletons. This chain links TRBV28 with TRBJ2-1; weak D call: TRBD2 (5 bases). Sequencing was carried out using peripheral blood. This clonotype was sampled from a man aged 30-40 years with acute or convalescent COVID-19. The CDR3, as DNA: TGTGCCAGCAGTTCGAGCGGAAGCTCCTACAATGAGCAGTTCTTC. Protein: CASSSSGSSYNEQFF.